Listed here are 14 T cell receptor beta chains from one sample, sequenced in a study of blood T cell repertoires in COVID-19. Assay: immunoSEQ multiplex PCR; the TCRdb copy retains only in-frame clones and omits some. The sample lists roughly 180,000 clones; roughly 84% were seen once. The sample taken for sequencing was peripheral blood. The receptor set was obtained from a woman aged 50 to 60 with COVID-19, enrolled during active disease.

The chain is built from TRBV4-1 and TRBJ1-4; D not certain. V lost 1 base, J lost 0 bases, and 9 bases lay in between. Germline CDR1 reads MGHRA; CDR2 reads YSYEKL. This CDR3 comprises 16 residues. The CDR3 is CASSQGPNPTNEKLFF. The CDR3 coding sequence is TGCGCCAGCAGCCAAGGGCCCAACCCAACTAATGAAAAACTGTTTTTT.

The chain uses TRBV24-1 and TRBJ1-5; possible D gene TRBD1, 5 bases. The germline V and J ends were trimmed by 5 bases and 5 bases, with 12 bases remaining between them. The length of the CDR3 is 14 residues. Per the germline V gene, CDR1 is KGHDR and CDR2 is SFDVKD. The CDR3 spells CATSGPDKYQPQHF. The CDR3 DNA sequence: TGTGCCACCAGTGGCCCGGACAAGTATCAGCCCCAGCATTTT.

V usage is TRBV12-3 or TRBV12-4 and J usage is TRBJ2-1, with 7 bases matching TRBD2. CDR3 length: 12 residues. J gave up 9 bases and V 7 bases, and 6 bases lay outside the gene matches. The CDR3 nucleotides read TGTGCCAGCACCAAGGCTAGCGGTGAGCAGTTCTTC. Its translation is CASTKASGEQFF.

This sequence joins TRBV27 and TRBJ1-6, with a weak D call TRBD1 (6 bases). The germline CDR1 and CDR2 sequences are MNHEY and SMNVEV (reference sequence). This CDR3 has 15 residues. The V end lost 4 bases, the J end lost 6 bases, and 13 bases lay between the germline ends. Written as DNA, the CDR3 is TGTGCCAGCAGTTCGAGACAGGAGAGTAATTCACCCCTCCACTTT. Protein: CASSSRQESNSPLHF.

The chain recombines TRBV19 with TRBJ1-4; TRBD1 matches at 7 bases. Germline CDR1 is LNHDA and CDR2 is SQIVND (reference sequence). The length of the CDR3 is 16 residues. The ends lost 5 bases at V and 5 bases at J; junction bases unmatched: 11. The CDR3: CASSGAGQLLNEKLFF. DNA for the CDR3: TGTGCCAGTAGTGGGGCGGGACAGCTACTGAATGAAAAACTGTTTTTT.

This clone was seen only once. This chain connects TRBV2 to TRBJ2-3; TRBD2 matches at 7 bases. After removal of 4 bases from V and 7 bases from J, the junction contained 5 bases not matched to a gene. The CDR3 is 13 residues long. Germline-derived CDR1 and CDR2 are SNHLY and FYNNEI. The CDR3 protein is CASSVYGGNTQYF. The DNA of the CDR3 is TGTGCCAGCAGTGTGTACGGGGGGAATACGCAGTATTTT.

This sequence joins TRBV12-3 or TRBV12-4 and TRBJ2-7; 8 bases fit TRBD2. J gave up 3 bases and V 8 bases, and 6 bases lay outside the gene matches. The CDR3 has 13 amino acids. As DNA, the CDR3 is TGTGCCAGCTGCCGGGGGGGAGGCTACGAGCAGTACTTC. Protein product: CASCRGGGYEQYF.

In its sample, this clone was seen once. The chain joins TRBV5-4 to TRBJ2-3; TRBD2 agrees at 11 bases. This CDR3 comprises 16 residues. Germline CDR1 and CDR2: SGHNT and YYREEE (reference sequence). V trimming: 4 bases; J trimming: 4 bases; junction bases outside the gene matches: 8. DNA for the CDR3: TGTGCCAGCAGCCCCAGACTAGCGGGGAGGGCAGATACGCAGTATTTT. It yields the protein CASSPRLAGRADTQYF.

This clone was detected a few times. This specimen includes other DNA sequences encoding the same CDR3. The chain employs TRBV11-2 and TRBJ1-1; 8 nucleotides line up with TRBD1. This CDR3 has 14 residues. Germline CDR1 is SGHAT and CDR2 is FQNNGV. Germline trimming cut 5 bases from V and 1 base from J; bases unmatched to any gene: 3. DNA of the CDR3: TGTGCCAGCAGCGCTGGACAGGGGAACACTGAAGCTTTCTTT. This translates into CASSAGQGNTEAFF.

The chain is built from TRBV11-3 and TRBJ1-2, with 8 bases that match TRBD1. The CDR3 contains 12 residues. V shed 5 bases and J 13 bases; nucleotides not matched to a gene: 9. The germline CDR1 and CDR2 sequences are SGHNT and YENEEA. CDR3 loop: CASSQGQGKGTF. In nucleotides, the CDR3 is TGTGCCAGCAGCCAAGGACAGGGTAAAGGCACCTTC.

J is TRBJ1-5 and V is TRBV19; no clear D gene. Trimming pared 3 bases from V and 1 base from J, leaving 7 bases between. Germline V lookup: CDR1 LNHDA, CDR2 SQIVND (reference sequence). The length of the CDR3 is 14 residues. In DNA form, the CDR3 reads TGTGCCAGTAGTATCATGGGCAGCAATCAGCCCCAGCATTTT. It specifies CASSIMGSNQPQHF.

The V call is TRBV15, the J call TRBJ1-4, with TRBD1 as a possible D gene (5 bases). The CDR3 length is 13 residues. V was pared by 5 bases and J by 6 bases, with 10 bases between. Germline loops: CDR1 LNHNV, CDR2 YYDKDF (reference sequence). The CDR3: CATSPEGYEKLFF. CDR3 in DNA: TGTGCCACCAGCCCGGAGGGGTATGAAAAACTGTTTTTT.

This clone came up once. The V and J genes are TRBV7-9 and TRBJ2-1; possible D gene TRBD2, 6 bases. The ends were cut back, 5 bases at V and 7 bases at J, with 24 bases in the middle. The germline V gene has CDR1 SEHNR and CDR2 FQNEAQ (reference sequence). The CDR3 sequence is 17 residues long. The DNA for the CDR3 is TGTGCCAGCAGCCCACCCCGGGCGGGGAGCTCAGGAAATGAGCAGTTCTTC. Translating it yields CASSPPRAGSSGNEQFF.

The chain couples TRBV3-1 (or the pseudogene TRBV3-2) to TRBJ2-1; TRBD1 aligns across 9 bases. Per the germline V gene, CDR1 is LGHDT and CDR2 is YNNKEL (reference sequence). The CDR3 consists of 15 residues. J lost 10 bases, V lost 0 bases, and 7 bases had no gene match. The DNA for the CDR3 is TGTGCCAGCAGCCAAGACCGGGACAGGGTAAGAGAGCAGTTCTTC. This translates into CASSQDRDRVREQFF.